These 17 T cell receptor beta chains were sequenced from one sample in a study of post-analysis software for immune sequencing data. General study findings and limits: In patients, five TRBV segments were more frequent than in controls, with TRBV5-6, TRBV5-1 and TRBV20-1 among them.

These TCRs' antigens remain unknown. Unique molecular identifiers were carried by the TCR beta cDNA libraries. TCRdb reprocessed the PCR reads via MiXCR and lists one record per CDR3 protein. The profile shows roughly 800,000 distinct CDR3 sequences, roughly 46% of them singletons. Sequencing used blood. The receptors originated from a girl aged 5-17 years with multiple sclerosis.

This clonotype was seen a few times. The V and J genes are TRBV20-1 and TRBJ2-4; 9 bases agree with TRBD2. Germline-derived CDR1 and CDR2 are DFQATT and SNEGSKA (reference sequence). The CDR3 consists of 13 residues. V lost 5 bases, J lost 13 bases, and 12 bases stayed unmatched. CDR3 nucleotide sequence: TGCAGTGCTGACCTAGCGGGGTCTCTAAAGCAGTACTTC. Encoded protein: CSADLAGSLKQYF.

J is TRBJ2-1 and V is TRBV7-3; D may be TRBD2 (6 bases). This CDR3 comprises 15 residues. The V gene's germline CDR1 is SGHTA and CDR2 FQGTGA. Deletions cut 6 bases from V and 7 bases from J, with 19 bases between. The CDR3 sequence is CASRPTGTRGNEQFF. CDR3 sequence (DNA): TGTGCCAGCAGACCCACCGGGACTCGAGGGAATGAGCAGTTCTTC.

This clonotype was observed a handful of times. The J gene is TRBJ2-3, the V gene TRBV20-1; 8 nucleotides match TRBD2. The CDR3 has 14 residues. CDR1 and CDR2 from the germline V gene are DFQATT and SNEGSKA (reference sequence). The J segment lost 7 bases and the V segment lost 0 bases, leaving 6 bases of the junction unmatched. CDR3 nucleotide sequence: TGCAGTGCTAGAGACCTAACTAGCGGAAATACGCAGTATTTT. This sequence encodes CSARDLTSGNTQYF.

The gene calls are TRBV18 and TRBJ2-1; 7 nucleotides line up with TRBD2. The CDR3 is made up of 15 amino acids. Losses at the gene ends were 3 bases for V and 3 bases for J; bases not matched to a gene: 5. Germline V gene data show CDR1 as KGHSH and CDR2 as LQKENI. The CDR3 DNA reads TGTGCCAGCTCACCCCTAGCGGCCGGCTACAATGAGCAGTTCTTC. Its protein product is CASSPLAAGYNEQFF.

This clonotype showed up just a few times. The chain has TRBV7-6 and TRBJ2-1; D possibly corresponds to TRBD2 (7 bases). Trimming left V 2 bases short and J 8 bases short, with 22 bases between. The CDR3 has 17 residues. The germline gives CDR1 SGHVS, CDR2 FNYEAQ. The CDR3 bases are TGTGCCAGCAGCTTATTAACAGGGAGGGTCTGGATAGATGAGCAGTTCTTC. As protein: CASSLLTGRVWIDEQFF.

This clonotype was picked up a small number of times. The chain combines TRBV20-1 with TRBJ2-4, with unresolved D. Germline-derived CDR1 and CDR2 are DFQATT and SNEGSKA (reference sequence). V was clipped by 1 base and J by 0 bases, with 4 bases between them. The CDR3 is 13 residues long. In DNA form, the CDR3 reads TGCAGTGCTAGAGTAGTAGCCAAAAACATTCAGTACTTC. It encodes CSARVVAKNIQYF.

In this sample, this clonotype turned up once. This sequence joins TRBV7-9 and TRBJ1-2; possibly TRBD1 for D (6 bases). This CDR3 region has 13 residues. V was cut by 2 bases and J by 4 bases, with 8 bases left in between. Germline CDR1 is SEHNR and CDR2 is FQNEAQ (reference sequence). The CDR3 DNA reads as TGTGCCAGCAGCTTATGGGGGGCCTATGGCTACACCTTC. Its translation is CASSLWGAYGYTF.

This sequence joins TRBV27 and TRBJ1-6; the D gene is possibly TRBD1 (6 bases). V lost 7 bases and J 9 bases, leaving 16 bases between the germline ends. CDR1 is MNHEY, CDR2 SMNVEV, per germline (reference sequence). The CDR3 runs to 14 residues. The DNA of the CDR3 is TGTGCCAGCAAGGCGGGGGCTCAGGCTTCACCCCTCCACTTT. Its translation is CASKAGAQASPLHF.

This chain uses TRBV7-9 with TRBJ2-7, with 11 bases matching TRBD2. The CDR3 runs to 15 residues. After removal of 3 bases from V and 7 bases from J, the junction contained 8 bases not matched to a gene. The V gene's germline CDR1 is SEHNR and CDR2 FQNEAQ (reference sequence). CDR3 sequence: CASSFDTSGSYEQYF. DNA of the CDR3: TGTGCCAGCAGCTTCGATACTAGCGGGAGTTATGAGCAGTACTTC.

This chain uses TRBV6-6 with TRBJ2-7, with TRBD1 matching 8 bases. The J segment lost 6 bases and the V segment lost 5 bases, leaving 15 bases of the junction unmatched. Germline V gene lookup returns CDR1 MNHNY and CDR2 SVGAGI (reference sequence). The CDR3 extends over 16 amino acids. DNA for the CDR3: TGTGCCAGCAGTGCCCCCCGACAGGGGTTCCTCTGCGAGCAGTACTTC. As protein: CASSAPRQGFLCEQYF.

The chain carries TRBV9 and TRBJ2-7; D remains ambiguous. The DNA end lines up better with TRBJ2-5; the J call may be wrong. CDR1 and CDR2 from the germline V gene are SGDLS and YYNGEE. The CDR3 consists of 14 residues. The CDR3 nucleotides are TGTGCCAGCAGCGAGCCCTCGGACGAAGAGACCCAGTACTTC. This gives the protein CASSEPSDEETQYF.

The chain is built from TRBV10-3 and TRBJ1-2; possible D gene TRBD1, 6 bases. Trimming took 0 bases from V and 5 from J, leaving 13 bases between them. Germline V gene data show CDR1 as ENHRY and CDR2 as SYGVKD. This CDR3 spans 15 amino acids. The CDR3 region has the DNA TGTGCCATCAGTGAGTCCGGGGGGCCCCAGTATGGCTACACCTTC. As protein: CAISESGGPQYGYTF.

J is TRBJ1-6 and V is TRBV14; TRBD1 might be the D (5 bases). The germline V gene has CDR1 SGHDN and CDR2 FVKESK. This CDR3 is built from 16 residues. V lost 0 bases to trimming and J lost 7 bases, with 13 bases between them. The CDR3 spells CASSQETEVFNSPLHF. In nucleotides, the CDR3 is TGTGCCAGCAGCCAAGAGACAGAAGTTTTCAATTCACCCCTCCACTTT.

This clonotype was seen a handful of times. The chain combines TRBV12-3 or TRBV12-4 with TRBJ2-7; D is possibly TRBD2 (5 bases). This CDR3 region has 13 residues. V lost 2 bases and J 4 bases, leaving 9 bases between the germline ends. The CDR3 loop is CASSLRERYEQYF. In DNA form, the CDR3 reads TGTGCCAGCAGTTTAAGGGAGCGGTACGAGCAGTACTTC.

This clonotype was recorded a few times. The gene calls are TRBV5-1 and TRBJ1-2, with TRBD1 matching over 9 bases. Germline V gives CDR1 SGHRS, CDR2 YFSETQ. With 4 bases clipped from V and 8 bases from J, the junction kept 9 bases outside the gene matches. The CDR3 extends over 14 amino acids. CDR3 DNA: TGCGCCAGCAGCCGTTTGGGACAGGGTCGCGGCTACACCTTC. Translated: CASSRLGQGRGYTF.

This chain connects TRBV7-2 to TRBJ2-1, with D perhaps TRBD1 or TRBD2 (5 bases each). Trimming removed 1 base from V and 3 bases from J, with 13 bases in between. CDR1 is SGHTA, CDR2 FQGNSA, per germline. The CDR3 runs to 16 residues. This CDR3 reads CASSLDGTIDYNEQFF. The CDR3 bases are TGTGCCAGCAGCTTAGACGGGACCATCGACTACAATGAGCAGTTCTTC.

This clonotype was picked up a small number of times. This sequence joins TRBV15 and TRBJ2-4; possibly TRBD1 or TRBD2 for D (5 bases each). CDR3 size: 14 residues. The germline V and J ends were trimmed by 0 bases and 5 bases, with 8 bases remaining between them. Germline values: CDR1 LNHNV, CDR2 YYDKDF (reference sequence). CDR3 loop: CATSRDGTENIQYF. The CDR3 coding sequence is TGTGCCACCAGCAGAGATGGGACGGAAAACATTCAGTACTTC. Looking up the rest from reference TRBV15 and TRBJ2-4 gives the full variable domain: DAMVIQNPRYQVTQFGKPVTLSCSQTLNHNVMYWYQQKSSQAPKLLFHYYDKDFNNEADTPDNFQSRRPNTSFCFLDIRSPGLGDTAMYLCATSRDGTENIQYFGAGTRLSVL.